Sequencing of this T cell receptor (beta chain) was carried out in a study of blood T cell repertoires in COVID-19. Those who participated ranged in age from roughly 18 to 89 years and resided in about two dozen US areas. Assignments of participants to cohorts depended upon their own reported clinical history. Using immunoSEQ multiplex PCR, the repertoire was profiled, and TCRdb retains in-frame clones only, with some absent. This table has about 180,000 clones, 75% to 90% appearing once. The receptor's source is a woman aged 40 to 49 with acute COVID-19. The specimen sequenced was PBMCs or T cells enriched from blood (not recorded which).

This chain's CDR3 is CASSLGLGPGELFF. CDR3 bases: TGCGCCAGCAGCCTGGGACTAGGTCCCGGGGAGCTGTTTTTT. This chain uses TRBV5-1 with TRBJ2-2; 8 nucleotides align to TRBD2. The CDR3 consists of 14 residues. Germline CDR1 and CDR2: SGHRS and YFSETQ. Unmatched junction bases numbered 5, after V lost 4 bases and J lost 6 bases.